This TCR beta chain derives from a study of blood T cell repertoires in COVID-19. Across the whole study: Samples representing acute and convalescent COVID-19 were sourced from the United States, Italy and Spain. T cells, B-cell-depleted T cells, or PBMCs supplied cDNA or gDNA.

In the original analysis: Estimated nucleated cell counts came from reference gene primer amplification. The table came from immunoSEQ multiplex PCR; TCRdb's copy has only in-frame clones and leaves some out. Clone size and V and J calls were adopted from that table, with D and trimming inferred from the DNA. The data contain around 150,000 clones, 77% of them singletons. In germline, CDR1 is SGHTA, CDR2 FQGNSA. The CDR3 runs to 15 residues. V was trimmed by 6 bases and J by 2 bases, leaving 17 bases between them. Sequencing was done on a sample of peripheral blood. The TCR originated in a man between 65 and 85 years old with acute or convalescent COVID-19. This chain joins TRBV7-2 and TRBJ2-7; D may be TRBD1 (5 bases). The CDR3 bases are TGTGCCAGCAGGTCCCGAACAGGTGCCACCTACGAGCAGTACTTC. It translates to CASRSRTGATYEQYF.